The rows below give T cell receptor beta chains drawn from one sample of a study of blood T cell repertoires in COVID-19. The assay was immunoSEQ multiplex PCR, and TCRdb's table has in-frame clones only and misses some. The sample holds about 120,000 clones, approximately 85% seen once. The sample comprised peripheral blood. The receptors shown here come from a man aged 25-45 years with COVID-19, enrolled during active disease. Both conserved end residues are part of each CDR3. A D gene is named only where the DNA matches it firmly. Some rows have no size entry. The others give once, few or many, or a class for an expanded clone.

D | size | J | V | DNA | CDR3
TRBD2 | few | TRBJ2-7 | TRBV10-2 | TGCGCCAGCACTAGACCGGGACTACCCTACGAGCAGTACTTC | CASTRPGLPYEQYF
NA | NA | TRBJ1-1 | TRBV21-1 | TGTGCCAGCAGCAAATCACCCCAGGGGGAACGTACTGAAGCTTTCTTT | CASSKSPQGERTEAFF
TRBD1 | NA | TRBJ1-5 | TRBV6-5 | TGTGCCAGCAGTTACGGACAGGATCAGCCCCAGCATTTT | CASSYGQDQPQHF
TRBD2 | NA | TRBJ2-3 | TRBV4-1 | TGCGCCAGCAGCTCTCCCTTCAAGCGGGGGGTCAGGGATACGCAGTATTTT | CASSSPFKRGVRDTQYF
NA | once | TRBJ1-5 | TRBV19 | TGTGCCAGTAATCGCCAGGGTTCCCAGTATCAGCCCCAGCATTTT | CASNRQGSQYQPQHF
NA | NA | TRBJ1-1 | TRBV5-1 | TGCGCCAGCAGCGGGGGGCGCGGGAGCACTGAAGCTTTCTTT | CASSGGRGSTEAFF
NA | NA | TRBJ2-7 | TRBV9 | TGTGCCAGCAGCGTAGCTGCGGGACAGACCTACGAGCAGTACTTC | CASSVAAGQTYEQYF
NA | NA | TRBJ1-2 | TRBV19 | TGTGCCAGTAGTATAGACTCGACAGGCCTGAGGGGTGGCTACACCTTC | CASSIDSTGLRGGYTF
TRBD1 | NA | TRBJ2-5 | TRBV15 | TGTGCCACCAGCAGAGCCCCCGGACAGGGGAAAGAGACCCAGTACTTC | CATSRAPGQGKETQYF
NA | NA | TRBJ2-3 | TRBV5-1 | TGCGCCAGCAGCTTGGGGGGGCAGAGCACAGATACGCAGTATTTT | CASSLGGQSTDTQYF
TRBD1 | NA | TRBJ1-2 | TRBV11-3 | TGTGCCAGCAGCCGGAGACAGGGCAGAGACTATGGCTACACCTTC | CASSRRQGRDYGYTF
NA | NA | TRBJ2-3 | TRBV6-2/TRBV6-3 | TGTGCCAGCAGTTACTCGCTGACTTCCACAGATACGCAGTATTTT | CASSYSLTSTDTQYF
NA | NA | TRBJ1-5 | TRBV28 | TGTGCCAGCAGTTTAGACGGGGGCAATCAGCCCCAGCATTTT | CASSLDGGNQPQHF
NA | NA | TRBJ2-5 | TRBV2 | TGTGCCAGCAGTCCCGGGGTAGCGGTAGAGACCCAGTACTTC | CASSPGVAVETQYF
NA | NA | TRBJ1-4 | TRBV7-9 | TGTGCCAGCAGCTTAGCGGCCAGCAGGGAAAAACTGTTTTTT | CASSLAASREKLFF
TRBD2 | NA | TRBJ2-5 | TRBV24-1 | TGTGCCACCAGTGACCCTCTAGCGGGGGGAGAGACCCAGTACTTC | CATSDPLAGGETQYF
TRBD2 | NA | TRBJ2-5 | TRBV5-6 | TGTGCCAGCAGCAGGACTAGCGGGAGGGAAGAGACCCAGTACTTC | CASSRTSGREETQYF
NA | NA | TRBJ2-2 | TRBV25-1 | TGTGCCAGCAGTGCTGAGACCGGGGAGCTGTTTTTT | CASSAETGELFF
NA | NA | TRBJ2-2 | TRBV28 | TGTGCCAGCAGCTATATGAACACCGGGGAGCTGTTTTTT | CASSYMNTGELFF
NA | NA | TRBJ1-4 | TRBV4-1 | TGCGCCAGCAGCCAAGTGGAGAGGGAACTGTTTTTT | CASSQVERELFF
TRBD2 | NA | TRBJ2-1 | TRBV15 | TGTGCCACCAGCAGAGAGAGCCCCTCGGCGAGCGGGGTAAGGAATGAGCAGTTCTTC | CATSRESPSASGVRNEQFF
TRBD1 | NA | TRBJ1-2 | TRBV18 | TGTGCCAGCTCACTGGGGACAGCCATTAGCGCTAACTATGGCTACACCTTC | CASSLGTAISANYGYTF
NA | NA | TRBJ1-2 | TRBV5-4 | TGTGCCAGCAGCTTTAAAAGCTCCCGTAGCCATGGCTACACCTTC | CASSFKSSRSHGYTF
TRBD2 | NA | TRBJ2-5 | TRBV18 | TGTGCCAGCTCACCATACGAGCGGGAGCAGTCGCAGTACTTC | CASSPYEREQSQYF
NA | NA | TRBJ1-2 | TRBV15 | TGTGCCACCAGCAGAGATGAGGCGGGGACCTATGGCTACACCTTC | CATSRDEAGTYGYTF
TRBD2 | few | TRBJ2-1 | TRBV3-1/TRBV3-2 | TGTGCCAGCAGCCGCCGGAGCGGGAGCTCCTACAATGAGCAGTTCTTC | CASSRRSGSSYNEQFF
NA | NA | TRBJ2-7 | TRBV14 | TGTGCCAGCGGCTTAACCTACGAGCAGTACTTC | CASGLTYEQYF
NA | NA | TRBJ1-4 | TRBV2 | TGTGCCAGCATTTCTGTGGAGTCCAATGAAAAACTGTTTTTT | CASISVESNEKLFF
TRBD2 | NA | TRBJ2-3 | TRBV12-5 | TGTGCTAGTGGTTTGGTAGTGGGACAACTAGCGGGGGGTCGGACAGATACGCAGTATTTT | CASGLVVGQLAGGRTDTQYF
NA | NA | TRBJ1-2 | TRBV9 | TGTGCCAGCAGCGAAACAGGGATTCTCAACTATGGCTACACCTTC | CASSETGILNYGYTF
NA | NA | TRBJ2-2 | TRBV7-3 | TGTGCCAGCAGCTACGGGACTCAGAACACCGGGGAGCTGTTTTTT | CASSYGTQNTGELFF
NA | NA | TRBJ2-7 | TRBV5-1 | TGCGCCAGCAGCGTGACAGTGACTTCCTACGAGCAGTACTTC | CASSVTVTSYEQYF
NA | NA | TRBJ1-1 | TRBV29-1 | TGCAGCGTTACGACGGACAGCTTGAACACTGAAGCTTTCTTT | CSVTTDSLNTEAFF